The present T cell receptor beta chain was sequenced within a study of regulatory T cells in long-lasting Graves disease. The germline V gene has CDR1 MNHEY and CDR2 SMNVEV (reference sequence). This CDR3 has 16 residues. V gave up 5 bases and J gave up 2 bases, with 16 bases separating them. Stated time point: newly diagnosed GD, antithyroid drugs for less than 3 months. Isolated PBMC RNA provided the starting material for the TCR library. TCR beta libraries were built with iRepertoire HTBI primers and Arm-PCR of CDR3 regions. TCRdb passed the multiplex PCR reads through MiXCR, listing each CDR3 protein once. The table shows 300,000 to 400,000 distinct CDR3 sequences, with 16% occurring only once. In its sample, this clonotype was seen many times. The sample was also linked to a second study, of T cells in Graves' hyperthyroidism and ophthalmopathy.

This TCR derives from a middle-aged man with Graves disease. The rearrangement links TRBV27 to TRBJ1-5; possible D gene TRBD1, 6 bases. Sample: peripheral blood mononuclear cells (PBMCs), taken at new diagnosis, from a patient treated with antithyroid drugs. Here the CDR3 reads CASSLRRGMGNQPQHF. Here the CDR3 DNA reads TGTGCCAGCAGTCTCCGGAGGGGGATGGGCAATCAGCCCCAGCATTTT.